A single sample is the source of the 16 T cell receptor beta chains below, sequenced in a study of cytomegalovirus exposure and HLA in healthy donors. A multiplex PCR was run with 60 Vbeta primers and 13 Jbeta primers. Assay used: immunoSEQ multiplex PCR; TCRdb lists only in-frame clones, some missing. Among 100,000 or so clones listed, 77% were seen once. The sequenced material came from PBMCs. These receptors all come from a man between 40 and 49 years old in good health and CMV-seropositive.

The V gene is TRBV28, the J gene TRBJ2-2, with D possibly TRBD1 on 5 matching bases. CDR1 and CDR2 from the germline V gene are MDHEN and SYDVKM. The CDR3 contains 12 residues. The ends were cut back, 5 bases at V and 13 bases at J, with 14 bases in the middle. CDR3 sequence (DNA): TGTGCCAGCAGTCAACAGGTTTTTGGGCTGTTTTTT. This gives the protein CASSQQVFGLFF.

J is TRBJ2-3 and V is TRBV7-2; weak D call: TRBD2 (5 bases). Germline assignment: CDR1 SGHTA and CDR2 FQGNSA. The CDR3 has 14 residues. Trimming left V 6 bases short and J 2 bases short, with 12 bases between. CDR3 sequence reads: CASSSDSITDTQYF. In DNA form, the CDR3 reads TGTGCCAGCAGTTCGGACTCAATCACAGATACGCAGTATTTT.

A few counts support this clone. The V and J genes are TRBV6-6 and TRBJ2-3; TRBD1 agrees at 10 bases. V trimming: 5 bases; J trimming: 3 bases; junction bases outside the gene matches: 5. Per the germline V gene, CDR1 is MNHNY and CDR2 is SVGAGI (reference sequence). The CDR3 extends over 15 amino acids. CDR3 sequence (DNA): TGTGCCAGCAGTGGACAGGGGGAGACGACAGATACGCAGTATTTT. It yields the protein CASSGQGETTDTQYF.

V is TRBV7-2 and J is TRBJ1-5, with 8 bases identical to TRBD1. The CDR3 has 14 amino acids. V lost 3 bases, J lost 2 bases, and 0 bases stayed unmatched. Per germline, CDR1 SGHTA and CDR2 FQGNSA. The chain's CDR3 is CASSLDRGNQPQHF. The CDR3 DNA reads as TGTGCCAGCAGCTTGGACAGGGGCAATCAGCCCCAGCATTTT.

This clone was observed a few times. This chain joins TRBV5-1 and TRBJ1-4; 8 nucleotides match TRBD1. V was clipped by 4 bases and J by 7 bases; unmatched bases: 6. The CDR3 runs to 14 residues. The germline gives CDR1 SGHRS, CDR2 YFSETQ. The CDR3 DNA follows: TGCGCCAGCAGCGAGACAGGGGATCGTGAAAAACTGTTTTTT. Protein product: CASSETGDREKLFF.

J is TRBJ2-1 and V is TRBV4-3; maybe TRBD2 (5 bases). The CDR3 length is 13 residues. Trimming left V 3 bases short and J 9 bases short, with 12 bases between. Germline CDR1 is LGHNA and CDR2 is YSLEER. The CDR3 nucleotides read TGCGCCAGCAGCCACGACTATTGGGGTGAGCAGTTCTTC. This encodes CASSHDYWGEQFF.

CDR3 loop: CASSLLRLRGNETDTQYF. CDR3 coding DNA: TGCGCCAGCAGCTTGCTCCGATTACGGGGGAACGAGACAGATACGCAGTATTTT. The chain links TRBV5-1 to TRBJ2-3, with TRBD2 as a possible D gene (6 bases). Germline CDR1 reads SGHRS; CDR2 reads YFSETQ. The CDR3 sequence is 18 residues long. Trimming removed 1 base at V and 3 bases at J, with 21 bases between.

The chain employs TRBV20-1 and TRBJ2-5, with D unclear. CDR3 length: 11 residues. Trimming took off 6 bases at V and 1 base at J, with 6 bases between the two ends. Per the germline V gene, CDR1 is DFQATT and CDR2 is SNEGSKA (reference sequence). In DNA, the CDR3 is TGCAGTGCCGCGTTCCAAGAGACCCAGTACTTC. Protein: CSAAFQETQYF.

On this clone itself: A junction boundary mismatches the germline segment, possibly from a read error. The CDR3 reads CASSYRDLETQYF. DNA for the CDR3: TGTGCTAGCAGCTACAGGGACCTAGAGACCCAGTACTTC. This chain links TRBV7-7 with TRBJ2-5, with D perhaps matching TRBD1 (6 bases). CDR3 length: 13 residues. In germline, CDR1 is SSHAT, CDR2 FNYEAQ (reference sequence). Supplemented by reference TRBV7-7 and TRBJ2-5, the full variable domain reads GAGVSQSPRYKVTKRGQDVTLRCDPISSHATLYWYQQALGQGPEFLTYFNYEAQPDKSGLPSDRFSAERPEGSISTLTIQRTEQRDSAMYRCASSYRDLETQYFGPGTRLLVL.

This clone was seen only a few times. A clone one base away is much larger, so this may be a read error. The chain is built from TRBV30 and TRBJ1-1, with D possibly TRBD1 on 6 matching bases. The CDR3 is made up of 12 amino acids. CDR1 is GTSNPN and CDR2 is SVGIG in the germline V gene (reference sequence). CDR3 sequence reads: CAWSGVGTDAFF. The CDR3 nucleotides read TGTGCCTGGTCAGGGGTGGGAACTGACGCTTTCTTT.

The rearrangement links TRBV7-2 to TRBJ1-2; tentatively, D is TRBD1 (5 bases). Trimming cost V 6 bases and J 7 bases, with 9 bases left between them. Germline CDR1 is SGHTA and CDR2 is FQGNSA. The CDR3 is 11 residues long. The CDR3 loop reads CASSAGGGYTF. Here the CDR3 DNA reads TGTGCCAGCAGTGCCGGGGGTGGCTACACCTTC.

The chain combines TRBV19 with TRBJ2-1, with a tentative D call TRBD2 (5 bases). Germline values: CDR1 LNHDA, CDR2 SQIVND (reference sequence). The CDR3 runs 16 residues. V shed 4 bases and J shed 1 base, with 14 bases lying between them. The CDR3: CASSKAVGKSYNEQFF. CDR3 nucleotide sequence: TGTGCCAGTAGTAAAGCGGTTGGAAAGTCCTACAATGAGCAGTTCTTC.

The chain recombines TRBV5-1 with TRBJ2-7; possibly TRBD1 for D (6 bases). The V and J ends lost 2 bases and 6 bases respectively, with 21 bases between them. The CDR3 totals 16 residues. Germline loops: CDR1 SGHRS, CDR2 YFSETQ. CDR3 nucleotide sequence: TGCGCCAGCAGCTTTTCAGGGGCTGGTTATGTAGGCGAGCAGTACTTC. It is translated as CASSFSGAGYVGEQYF.

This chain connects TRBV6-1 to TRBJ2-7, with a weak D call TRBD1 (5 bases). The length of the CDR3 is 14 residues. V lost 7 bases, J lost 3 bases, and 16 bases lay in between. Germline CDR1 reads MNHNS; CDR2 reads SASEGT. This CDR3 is CASIPGDSVYEQYF. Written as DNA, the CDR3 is TGTGCCAGCATTCCGGGTGACAGTGTCTACGAGCAGTACTTC.

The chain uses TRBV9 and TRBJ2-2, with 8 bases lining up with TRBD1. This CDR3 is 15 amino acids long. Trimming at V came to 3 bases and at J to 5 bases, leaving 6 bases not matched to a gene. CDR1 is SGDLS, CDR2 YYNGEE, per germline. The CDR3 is CASSGTGRGTGELFF. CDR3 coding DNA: TGTGCCAGCAGCGGGACAGGGCGGGGAACCGGGGAGCTGTTTTTT.

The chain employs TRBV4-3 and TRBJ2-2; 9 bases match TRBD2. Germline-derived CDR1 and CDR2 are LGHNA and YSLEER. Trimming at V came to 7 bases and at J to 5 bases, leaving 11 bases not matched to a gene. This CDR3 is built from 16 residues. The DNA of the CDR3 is TGCGCCAGCACTTACTCGCGGGGGGGGCTTACCGGGGAGCTGTTTTTT. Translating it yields CASTYSRGGLTGELFF.